This TCR beta chain was identified during a study of cytomegalovirus exposure and HLA in healthy donors. Study-wide context: The same platform as the approximately 670 first-cohort repertoires was used for the 100 to 150 validation repertoires, a later analysis reported.

The study's findings and limits: Confirmation in vitro established that a few CMV-associated chains were specific for CMV antigens.

The CDR3 length is 13 residues. Between the trimmed V and J ends, which lost 3 bases and 3 bases, there was a span of 8 bases. Per germline, CDR1 MNHEY and CDR2 SMNVEV (reference sequence). As regards this clone: The antigen remains undetermined.

The assay was immunoSEQ multiplex PCR, and TCRdb's table has in-frame clones only and misses some. The table has about 140,000 clones, 88% seen once. The clonotype originates from a woman aged 18-29 years in good health and CMV-seropositive. This rearrangement joins TRBV27 to TRBJ2-5; weak D call: TRBD2 (5 bases). Sequencing used PBMCs. The CDR3 DNA sequence: TGTGCCAGCAGTTTTCTCGGGGAAGAGACCCAGTACTTC. Its translation: CASSFLGEETQYF.